This is a list of T cell receptor beta chains from one sample in a study of blood T cell repertoires in COVID-19. Sequencing was performed with immunoSEQ multiplex PCR; in TCRdb, only in-frame clones are kept and a portion is missing. This table holds 290,000 or so clones, 75% to 95% found once. Material for sequencing was PBMCs or T cells enriched from blood (not recorded which). Receptors originate from a woman aged 30 to 39 who had recovered from COVID-19. Each CDR3 is given with its conserved first and last residue. Each record gives: J gene, D gene, V gene, clone size, CDR3 DNA, CDR3 protein. A D gene is named only where the DNA matches it firmly. Rows may omit the clone size; those that give it use once, few, many or a size class.

TRBJ2-7,NA,TRBV19,NA,TGTGCCAGTAGTCTTTGCGAGCAGTACTTC,CASSLCEQYF
TRBJ2-2,TRBD1,TRBV6-2/TRBV6-3,once,TGTGCCAGCAGTTATATGCCAGAGACAGGGGTAATAAACACCGGGGAGCTGTTTTTT,CASSYMPETGVINTGELFF
TRBJ1-6,TRBD1,TRBV6-5,NA,TGTGCCGGACAAAGACAGGGTCCGCAATCACCCCTCCACTTT,CAGQRQGPQSPLHF
TRBJ1-5,TRBD1,TRBV7-2,NA,TGTGCCAGCAGCGCGACAGGGGTTGGCAATCAGCCCCAGCATTTT,CASSATGVGNQPQHF
TRBJ2-1,TRBD2,TRBV5-1,NA,TGCGCCAGCAGTTACACAGCGGGAGCGGGGAATGAGCAGTTCTTC,CASSYTAGAGNEQFF
TRBJ1-4,TRBD1,TRBV28,few,TGTGCCAGCAGTGGAGGGGGCGCGGCTAATGAAAAACTGTTTTTT,CASSGGGAANEKLFF
TRBJ1-1,NA,TRBV5-5,NA,TGTGCCAGCAGCTTAGGCCCCACAGGAGTGAACACTGAAGCTTTCTTT,CASSLGPTGVNTEAFF
TRBJ2-1,TRBD2,TRBV7-8,NA,TGTGCCAGCAGCTCCGACCGACTAGCGGGAGGTAACAATGAGCAGTTCTTC,CASSSDRLAGGNNEQFF
TRBJ2-7,NA,TRBV28,NA,TGTGCCAGCAGTTACCCCTTTAGCGGATCCTACGAGCAGTACTTC,CASSYPFSGSYEQYF
TRBJ2-7,NA,TRBV2,NA,TGTGCCAGCAGTCCCGTCAGGGGCACTTCCTACGAGCAGTACTTC,CASSPVRGTSYEQYF
TRBJ2-1,NA,TRBV27,NA,TGTGCCAGCGGAGCGGTCCTCCCCTCCTACAATGAGCAGTTCTTC,CASGAVLPSYNEQFF
TRBJ1-2,TRBD1,TRBV7-2,NA,TGTGCCAGCAGCTCCCAGAACAGGGGGCAGCATGGCTACACCTTC,CASSSQNRGQHGYTF
TRBJ2-7,TRBD2,TRBV7-2,NA,TGTGCAGTCGGGGACTACCTTGCCTACGAGCAGTACTTC,CAVGDYLAYEQYF
TRBJ2-7,TRBD2,TRBV4-1,NA,TGCGCCAGCAGCCGGCTAGCGGGAGACACCTACGAGCAGTACTTC,CASSRLAGDTYEQYF
TRBJ1-5,NA,TRBV28,NA,TGTGCCAGCAGTTTGGCGGGGGCCTACTTCAATCAGCCCCAGCATTTT,CASSLAGAYFNQPQHF
TRBJ2-1,TRBD2,TRBV6-2/TRBV6-3,NA,TGTGCCAGCAGCTGGACTAGCGGGAGCTTCTACAATGAGCAGTTCTTC,CASSWTSGSFYNEQFF
TRBJ2-5,TRBD2,TRBV27,NA,TGTGCCAGCAGTTCTCTACTAGCGGGCGCCGCACAAGAGACCCAGTACTTC,CASSSLLAGAAQETQYF
TRBJ2-3,TRBD2,TRBV11-3,NA,TGTGCCAGCAGCGTGGGACTAGCGGGAGGCACAGATACGCAGTATTTT,CASSVGLAGGTDTQYF
TRBJ2-3,NA,TRBV7-6,NA,TGTGCCAGCAGATCACAAAAAGGGGCAGTAGATACGCAGTATTTT,CASRSQKGAVDTQYF
TRBJ1-3,NA,TRBV7-2,once,TGTGCCAGCAGCCCCGCGAGGGGGGGGGCGAGAAACACCATATATTTT,CASSPARGGARNTIYF
TRBJ2-1,NA,TRBV9,NA,TGTGCCAGCAGCTCTTCCAGGGGGGCACGGAATGAGCAGTTCTTC,CASSSSRGARNEQFF
TRBJ2-1,TRBD2,TRBV28,NA,TGTGCCAGCAGTCTAGGGACTAGCGCCTACAATGAGCAGTTCTTC,CASSLGTSAYNEQFF
TRBJ2-7,NA,TRBV28,NA,TGTGCCAGCAGTCGATATGGGGAGACCTACGAGCAGTACTTC,CASSRYGETYEQYF
TRBJ2-5,NA,TRBV7-9,NA,TGTGCCAGCAGCCCCCCGTCCAGGGTCAAGGAGGAGACCCAGTACTTC,CASSPPSRVKEETQYF
TRBJ2-3,TRBD2,TRBV6-5,NA,TGTGCCAGCAGTTACTCGTCCGGGAGGGGGGCAGATACGCAGTATTTT,CASSYSSGRGADTQYF
TRBJ1-1,NA,TRBV6-5,once,TGTGCCAGCAGTTCCTTGGGGGGGGTGAACACTGAAGCTTTCTTT,CASSSLGGVNTEAFF
TRBJ2-1,NA,TRBV7-3,NA,TGTGCCAGCAGCAAAGGTGGGAGTTACAATGAGCAGTTCTTC,CASSKGGSYNEQFF
TRBJ2-5,TRBD2,TRBV9,NA,TGTGCCAGCAGCCCGGGACTAGCGATAGAGACCCAGTACTTC,CASSPGLAIETQYF
TRBJ1-2,TRBD1,TRBV4-1,NA,TGCGCCAGCAGCCAAGAAGGGACAGCGGGTTTTATCGGTGGCTACACCTTC,CASSQEGTAGFIGGYTF
TRBJ2-6,NA,TRBV19,NA,TGTGCCAGTCGAGTGGGCGGGGCCGGCTACAACGTCCTGACTTTC,CASRVGGAGYNVLTF
TRBJ2-2,NA,TRBV27,NA,TGTGCCAGCAGTTTACGAGGCTCCGCGTCATTCCCCGGGGAGCTGTTTTTT,CASSLRGSASFPGELFF
TRBJ2-1,TRBD2,TRBV5-1,NA,TGCGCCAGCAGCGGCCCGGGACTAGCGGGAGGCGGCCAATACAATGAGCAGTTCTTC,CASSGPGLAGGGQYNEQFF
TRBJ1-5,NA,TRBV7-9,once,TGTGCCAGCAGCCGGGACAATAGCAATCAGCCCCAGCATTTT,CASSRDNSNQPQHF
TRBJ2-3,TRBD2,TRBV5-6,NA,TGTGCCAGCAGGGGGGGTGGAACGGGAGGTTTATCAGATACGCAGTATTTT,CASRGGGTGGLSDTQYF
TRBJ1-2,NA,TRBV7-8,NA,TGTGCCAGCATTCCTGGGTCGGGGGGAGCTAACTATGGCTACACCTTC,CASIPGSGGANYGYTF
TRBJ2-1,TRBD2,TRBV7-8,NA,TGTGCCAGCAGCTTCTCCGGGCTAGCGGGGACCTACAATGAGCAGTTCTTC,CASSFSGLAGTYNEQFF
TRBJ1-2,TRBD1,TRBV2,NA,TGTGCCAGCAGTTCGGACAGGGCCCTCTTAAAGGGTGGCTACACCTTC,CASSSDRALLKGGYTF
TRBJ1-6,NA,TRBV5-4,NA,TGTGCCAGCAGCGTTCCAGGGGCAAATTCACCCCTCCACTTT,CASSVPGANSPLHF
TRBJ1-1,NA,TRBV12-3/TRBV12-4,NA,TGTGCCAGCAGCGGTCGGAGTGAAGCTTTCTTT,CASSGRSEAFF
TRBJ1-1,NA,TRBV7-9,NA,TGTGCCAGCAGCTTCGGTAACGCTGAAGCTTTCTTT,CASSFGNAEAFF
TRBJ1-2,NA,TRBV24-1,NA,TGTGCCACCAGTGCCAGGGACTATGGCTACACCTTC,CATSARDYGYTF
TRBJ2-7,TRBD2,TRBV28,NA,TGTGCCAGCATGAGGGCCAGCGGGAGGGGCGACGAGCAGTACTTC,CASMRASGRGDEQYF
TRBJ2-7,NA,TRBV18,NA,TGTGCCAGCTCACCATTAGGGGCAGGACCCGCCTACGAGCAGTACTTC,CASSPLGAGPAYEQYF
TRBJ2-3,TRBD2,TRBV7-2,NA,TGTGCCAGCAGCTTAGGCGCTAGCGGGAGCACAGATACGCAGTATTTT,CASSLGASGSTDTQYF
TRBJ2-1,TRBD2,TRBV3-1/TRBV3-2,NA,TGTGCCAGCAGCCAAGATCCGCGGGAGGGAAAGCAGTTCTTC,CASSQDPREGKQFF
TRBJ1-2,TRBD1,TRBV7-8,once,TGTGCCAGCAGCTCCCCCGTCCAGGGGGACACACGTTCTAACTATGGCTACACCTTC,CASSSPVQGDTRSNYGYTF
TRBJ2-1,NA,TRBV7-9,NA,TGTGCCAGCAGCTCAGTCAGGAATGAGCAGTTCTTC,CASSSVRNEQFF
TRBJ1-2,NA,TRBV27,NA,TGTGCCAGCAGCCCGGGGAGGGCGGGCTATGGCTACACCTTC,CASSPGRAGYGYTF
TRBJ2-1,TRBD2,TRBV9,NA,TGTGCCAGCAGCGTAGTTGAGACTAGCGGGAGGAACAATGAGCAGTTCTTC,CASSVVETSGRNNEQFF
TRBJ2-2,TRBD1,TRBV19,NA,TGTGCCAGTATTCAGACAGGGGGTGGAATCGGGGAGCTGTTTTTT,CASIQTGGGIGELFF
TRBJ2-5,TRBD2,TRBV29-1,NA,TGCAGCGCTCCGTCCTCCGGGGGACTAGCTGGTGAGACCCAGTACTTC,CSAPSSGGLAGETQYF
TRBJ2-1,NA,TRBV28,few,TGTGCCAGCAGAACAGGTAGAAGTCCACACAATGAGCAGTTCTTC,CASRTGRSPHNEQFF
TRBJ2-1,NA,TRBV21-1,NA,TGTGCCAGCAGCAATGGGCCGACTAGCGGGAAGCACAATGAGCAGTTCTTC,CASSNGPTSGKHNEQFF
TRBJ2-3,NA,TRBV6-5,NA,TGTGCCAGCAGTCCTACAGGTTTTGTGGGAGATACGCAGTATTTT,CASSPTGFVGDTQYF